Following are 3 T cell receptor beta chains from one sample sequenced in a study of OX40 agonist ivuxolimab in advanced cancers. TCRdb's table, derived via immunoSEQ multiplex PCR, lists solely in-frame clones and lacks some. Found here are roughly 77,000 clones, just under 95% of them singletons; the top ten hold around 0.7%. The material was CD4+ or CD8+ T cells sorted from blood, obtained in a trial of the OX40 agonist ivuxolimab. Receptors originate from an adult with an advanced solid tumor such as melanoma, head and neck, liver or kidney cancer.

The J gene is TRBJ1-2, the V gene TRBV5-6; D call uncertain. The germline gives CDR1 SGHDT, CDR2 YYEEEE. V lost 0 bases to trimming and J lost 4 bases, with 7 bases between them. The CDR3 sequence is 13 residues long. CDR3 sequence reads: CASSLERSYGYTF. DNA for the CDR3: TGTGCCAGCAGCTTGGAGAGATCCTATGGCTACACCTTC.

This clone was observed a handful of times. This chain connects TRBV30 to TRBJ1-1; tentatively, D is TRBD1 (5 bases). Deletions cut 0 bases from V and 1 base from J, with 6 bases between. CDR1 GTSNPN and CDR2 SVGIG come from the germline V gene (reference sequence). This CDR3 spans 13 amino acids. The CDR3 nucleotides read TGTGCCTGGAGTGTTGGGGGGAACACTGAAGCTTTCTTT. It is translated as CAWSVGGNTEAFF.

The chain has TRBV5-1 and TRBJ2-5; TRBD1 aligns across 7 bases. The germline V gene encodes CDR1 SGHRS and CDR2 YFSETQ. The junction had 8 bases not matched to a gene; V was cut back by 3 bases and J by 0 bases. This CDR3 comprises 16 residues. This CDR3 reads CASSSTGTAHQETQYF. The CDR3 DNA reads as TGCGCCAGCAGCTCAACCGGGACAGCCCACCAAGAGACCCAGTACTTC.